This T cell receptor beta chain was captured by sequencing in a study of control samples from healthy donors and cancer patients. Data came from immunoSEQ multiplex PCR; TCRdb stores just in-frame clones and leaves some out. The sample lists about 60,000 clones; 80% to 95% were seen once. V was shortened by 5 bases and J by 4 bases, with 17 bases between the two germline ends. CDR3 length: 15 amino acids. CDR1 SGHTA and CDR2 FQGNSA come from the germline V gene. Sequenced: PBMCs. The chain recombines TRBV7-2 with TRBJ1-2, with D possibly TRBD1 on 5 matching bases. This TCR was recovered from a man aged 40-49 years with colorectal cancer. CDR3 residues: CASSPKFEGSYGYTF. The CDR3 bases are TGTGCCAGCAGCCCAAAATTTGAGGGGAGCTATGGCTACACCTTC.